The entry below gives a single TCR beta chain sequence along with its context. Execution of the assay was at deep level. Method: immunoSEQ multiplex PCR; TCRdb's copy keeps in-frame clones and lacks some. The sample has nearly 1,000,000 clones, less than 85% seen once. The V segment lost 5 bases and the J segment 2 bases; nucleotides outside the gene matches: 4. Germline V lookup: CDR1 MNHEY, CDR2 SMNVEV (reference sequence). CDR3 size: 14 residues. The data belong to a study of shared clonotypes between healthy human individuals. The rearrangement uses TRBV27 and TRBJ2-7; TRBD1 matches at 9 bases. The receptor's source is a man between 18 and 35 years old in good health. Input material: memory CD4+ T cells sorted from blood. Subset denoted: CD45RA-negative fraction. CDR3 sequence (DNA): TGTGCCAGCAGTCAAAGACAGGGGGCCTACGAGCAGTACTTC. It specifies CASSQRQGAYEQYF.